This TCR beta chain was recovered during a study of cytomegalovirus exposure and HLA in healthy donors. Concerning this clone: The antigen remains undetermined.

Primers for the PCR totalled 60 Vbeta and 13 Jbeta. The repertoire was sequenced with immunoSEQ multiplex PCR; TCRdb's copy has only in-frame clones and lacks some. Here the sample spans some 140,000 clones, under 85% being singletons. Findings and caveats of the study: A later analysis found TCR association rates differed by HLA locus, highest for DRB1 and lowest for HLA-C. Later analysis found that TCR beta chains associated with HLA were more clonally expanded than other, equally common chains.

Material: PBMCs. The source of this sequence is a man aged 18-30 years in good health and CMV-seronegative.

In DNA form, the CDR3 reads TGCAGCGAACAAACAGGTGAAGAGACCCAGTACTTC. Translated: CSEQTGEETQYF. This rearrangement joins TRBV29-1 to TRBJ2-5; a possible D gene is TRBD1 (5 bases). The V and J ends lost 7 bases and 3 bases respectively, with 12 bases between them. In germline, CDR1 is SQVTM, CDR2 ANQGSEA. CDR3 length equals 12 residues. The variable domain in full, completed from reference TRBV29-1 and TRBJ2-5, reads SAVISQKPSRDICQRGTSLTIQCQVDSQVTMMFWYRQQPGQSLTLIATANQGSEATYESGFVIDKFPISRPNLTFSTLTVSNMSPEDSSIYLCSEQTGEETQYFGPGTRLLVL.